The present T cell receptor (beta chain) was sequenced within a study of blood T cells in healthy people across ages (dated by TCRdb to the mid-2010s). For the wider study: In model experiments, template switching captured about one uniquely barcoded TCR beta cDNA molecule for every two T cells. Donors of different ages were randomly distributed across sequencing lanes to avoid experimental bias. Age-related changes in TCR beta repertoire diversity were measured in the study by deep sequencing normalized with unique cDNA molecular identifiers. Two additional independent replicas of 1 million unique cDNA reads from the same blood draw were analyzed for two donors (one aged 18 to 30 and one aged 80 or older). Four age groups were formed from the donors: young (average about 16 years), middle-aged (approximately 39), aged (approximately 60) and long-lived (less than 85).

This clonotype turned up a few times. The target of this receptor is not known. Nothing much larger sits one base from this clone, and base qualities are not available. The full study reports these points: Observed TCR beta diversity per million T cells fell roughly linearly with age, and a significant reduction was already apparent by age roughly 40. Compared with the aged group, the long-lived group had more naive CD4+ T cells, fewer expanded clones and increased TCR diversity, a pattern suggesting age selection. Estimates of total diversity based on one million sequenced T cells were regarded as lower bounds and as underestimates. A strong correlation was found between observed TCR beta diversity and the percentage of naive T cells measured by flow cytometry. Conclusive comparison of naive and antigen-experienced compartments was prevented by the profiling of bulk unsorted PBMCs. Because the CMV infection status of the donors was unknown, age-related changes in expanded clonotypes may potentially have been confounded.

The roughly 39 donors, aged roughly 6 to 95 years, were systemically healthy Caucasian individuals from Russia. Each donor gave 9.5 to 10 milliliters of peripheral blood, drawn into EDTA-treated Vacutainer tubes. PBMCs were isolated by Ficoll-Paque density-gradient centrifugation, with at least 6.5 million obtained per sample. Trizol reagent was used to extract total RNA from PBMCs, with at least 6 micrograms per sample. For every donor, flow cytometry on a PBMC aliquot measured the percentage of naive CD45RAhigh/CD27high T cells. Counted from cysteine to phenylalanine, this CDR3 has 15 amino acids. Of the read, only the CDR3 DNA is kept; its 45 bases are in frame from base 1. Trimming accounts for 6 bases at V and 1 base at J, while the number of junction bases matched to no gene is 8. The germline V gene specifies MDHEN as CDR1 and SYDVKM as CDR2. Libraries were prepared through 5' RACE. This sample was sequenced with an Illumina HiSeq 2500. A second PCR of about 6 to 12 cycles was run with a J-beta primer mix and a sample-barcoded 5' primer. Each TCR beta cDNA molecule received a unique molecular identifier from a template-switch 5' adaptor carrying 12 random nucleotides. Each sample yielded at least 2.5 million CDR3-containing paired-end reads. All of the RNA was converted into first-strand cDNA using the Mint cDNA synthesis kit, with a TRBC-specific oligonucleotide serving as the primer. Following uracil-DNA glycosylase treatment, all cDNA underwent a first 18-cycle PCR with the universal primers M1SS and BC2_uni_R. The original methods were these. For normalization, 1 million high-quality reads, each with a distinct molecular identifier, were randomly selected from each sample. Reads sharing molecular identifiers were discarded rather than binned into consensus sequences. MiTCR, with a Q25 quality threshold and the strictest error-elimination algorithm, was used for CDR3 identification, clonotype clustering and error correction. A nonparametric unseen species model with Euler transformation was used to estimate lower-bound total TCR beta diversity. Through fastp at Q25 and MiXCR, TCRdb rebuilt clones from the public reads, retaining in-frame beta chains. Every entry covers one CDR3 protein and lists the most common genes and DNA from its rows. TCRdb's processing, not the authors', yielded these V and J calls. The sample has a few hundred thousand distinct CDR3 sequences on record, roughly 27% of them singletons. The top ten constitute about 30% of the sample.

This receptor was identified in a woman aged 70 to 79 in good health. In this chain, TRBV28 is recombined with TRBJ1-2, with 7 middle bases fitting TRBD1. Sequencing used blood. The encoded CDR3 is CASSLTGVGNYGYTF. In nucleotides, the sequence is TGTGCCAGCAGCTTAACAGGGGTGGGTAACTATGGCTACACCTTC.